This T cell receptor (beta chain) came from a study of T cell responses to AZD1222 COVID-19 vaccine. Study information: Second doses were pooled across both intervals (about 4 or about 12 weeks).

Study-level findings and limits: Donors were chiefly white British, with a greater number of females, and clonal diversity was perhaps underestimated. It was only after the peak T cell response that any repertoires were sampled. Spike-specific TCR breadth and depth grew following two AZD1222 doses.

The CDR3 totals 14 residues. CDR1 ENHRY and CDR2 SYGVKD come from the germline V gene. The method was immunoSEQ multiplex PCR; TCRdb's version includes in-frame clones alone and lacks a portion of them. This table holds 90,000 to 130,000 clones, about four fifths found once. Regarding this clone: Its cognate antigen is unknown. Its ends do not fully match the called genes, so a read error is possible.

This chain joins TRBV10-3 and TRBJ1-2, with 10 bases identical to TRBD1. Sequenced material: peripheral blood, taken on day 0 of AZD1222 vaccination. This clonotype was sampled from an adult in good health. CDR3 sequence: CAIQLPGTGAILRF. The CDR3 coding sequence is TGTGCCATCCAACTTCCCGGGACAGGGGCAATTCTTCGATTC.